The subject of this entry is one T cell receptor beta chain. This record belongs to a study of T cells in Graves' hyperthyroidism and ophthalmopathy. The CDR3 covers 17 residues. The germline CDR1 and CDR2 sequences are KGHDR and SFDVKD. Trimming took 4 bases from V and 6 from J; bases not matched to a gene: 11. Regions amplified from RNA transcripts were the TCR beta CDR3 regions. The HTBI primer set drove a first-round RT-PCR of the TCR CDR3. In TCRdb, the multiplex PCR reads were re-called with MiXCR into one record per CDR3 protein. The data show 95,000 to 110,000 distinct CDR3 sequences, about 17% seen once.

This sequence was found in a woman in her forties or fifties with Graves' hyperthyroidism. Material for sequencing was blood. The chain couples TRBV24-1 to TRBJ2-5; 12 bases map to TRBD2. DNA for the CDR3: TGTGCCACCAGTGACCCAACGACTAGCGGGAGCGGAAAGACCCAGTACTTC. This encodes CATSDPTTSGSGKTQYF.